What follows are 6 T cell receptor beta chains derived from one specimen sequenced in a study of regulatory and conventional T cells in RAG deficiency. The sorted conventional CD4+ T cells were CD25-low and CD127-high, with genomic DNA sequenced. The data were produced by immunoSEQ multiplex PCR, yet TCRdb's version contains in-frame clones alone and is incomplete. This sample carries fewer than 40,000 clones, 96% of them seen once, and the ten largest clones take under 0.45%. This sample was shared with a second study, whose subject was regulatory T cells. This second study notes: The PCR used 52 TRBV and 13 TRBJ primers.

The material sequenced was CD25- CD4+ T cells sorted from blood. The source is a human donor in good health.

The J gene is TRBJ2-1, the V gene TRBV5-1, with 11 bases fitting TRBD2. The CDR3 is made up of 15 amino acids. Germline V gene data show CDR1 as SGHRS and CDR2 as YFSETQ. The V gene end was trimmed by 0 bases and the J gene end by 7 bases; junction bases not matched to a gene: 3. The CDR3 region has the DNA TGCGCCAGCAGCTTGGGTAGCGGGGGGGCGAATGAGCAGTTCTTC. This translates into CASSLGSGGANEQFF.

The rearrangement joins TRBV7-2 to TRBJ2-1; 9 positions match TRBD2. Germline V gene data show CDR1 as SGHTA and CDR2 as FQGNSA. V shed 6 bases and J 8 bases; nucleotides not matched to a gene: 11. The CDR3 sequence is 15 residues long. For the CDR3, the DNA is TGTGCCAGCAGTCGCGGGGGGGCCATCTCCCATGAGCAGTTCTTC. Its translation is CASSRGGAISHEQFF. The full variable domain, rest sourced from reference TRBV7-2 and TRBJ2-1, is GAGVSQSPSNKVTEKGKDVELRCDPISGHTALYWYRQSLGQGLEFLIYFQGNSAPDKSGLPSDRFSAERTGGSVSTLTIQRTQQEDSAVYLCASSRGGAISHEQFFGPGTRLTVL.

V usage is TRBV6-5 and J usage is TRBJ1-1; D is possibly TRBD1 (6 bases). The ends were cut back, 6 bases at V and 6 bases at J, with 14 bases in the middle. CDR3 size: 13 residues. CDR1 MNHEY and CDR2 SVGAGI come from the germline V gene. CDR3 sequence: CASRKQGTSEAFF. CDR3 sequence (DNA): TGTGCCAGCAGAAAACAGGGCACCTCTGAAGCTTTCTTT.

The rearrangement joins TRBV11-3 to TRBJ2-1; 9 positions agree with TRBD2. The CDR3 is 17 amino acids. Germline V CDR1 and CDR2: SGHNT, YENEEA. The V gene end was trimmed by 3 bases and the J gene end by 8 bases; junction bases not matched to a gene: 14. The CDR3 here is CASSLGRSGLAFDEQFF. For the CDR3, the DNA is TGTGCCAGCAGCTTGGGTAGGTCGGGACTAGCATTTGATGAGCAGTTCTTC.

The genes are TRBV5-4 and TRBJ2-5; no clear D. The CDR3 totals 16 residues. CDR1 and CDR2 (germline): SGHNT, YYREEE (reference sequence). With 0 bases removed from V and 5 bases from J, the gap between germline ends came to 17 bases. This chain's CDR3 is CASSLGGRGTVETQYF. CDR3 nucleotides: TGTGCCAGCAGCTTGGGCGGCCGAGGAACCGTGGAGACCCAGTACTTC.

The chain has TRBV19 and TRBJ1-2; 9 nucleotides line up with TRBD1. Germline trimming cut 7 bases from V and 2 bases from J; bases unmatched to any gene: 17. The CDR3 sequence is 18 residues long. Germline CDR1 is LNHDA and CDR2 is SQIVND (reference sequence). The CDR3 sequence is CASNRPYGTGNPNYGYTF. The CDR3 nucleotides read TGTGCCAGTAACCGACCCTACGGGACAGGGAACCCCAACTATGGCTACACCTTC.